This TCR beta chain appears in the sequencing data of a study of beta chain features in type 1 diabetes. V was cut by 3 bases and J by 10 bases, with 18 bases left in between. Germline CDR1 is LNHDA and CDR2 is SQIVND (reference sequence). CDR3 length: 14 amino acids. Expressed TCRB transcripts were sequenced after all isolated RNA was converted to cDNA. Generated by immunoSEQ multiplex PCR, the TCRdb table keeps only in-frame clones and is missing some. In the table there are over 120,000 clones, about 13% of which are singletons. Study-level points and caveats: The study found moderately but significantly shorter TCRB CDR3s in all four CD4+ subsets of Type 1 diabetes patients.

This clone was picked up a small number of times. Its antigen is as yet unknown. The specimen was central memory CD4+ T cells from blood. This clonotype was obtained from a man aged 18 to 35 with type 1 diabetes. The genes are TRBV19 and TRBJ1-1; unclear D gene. The CDR3 sequence is CASSMVPVGGGAFF. CDR3 sequence (DNA): TGTGCCAGTAGTATGGTTCCGGTAGGAGGTGGAGCTTTCTTT.